This T cell receptor beta chain emerged from a study of blood T cells in healthy people across ages. Study background: With template switching, about one barcoded beta molecule was captured per two T cells.

The study, taken as a whole, reports: In older individuals, TCR beta diversity per million T cells was lower, falling roughly linearly with age. In the absence of known donor CMV status, changes in expanded clonotypes were possibly confounded. Compared with aged donors, long-lived donors showed fewer expanded clones, suggesting selection.

Primed by a sample-barcoded 5' primer and a J-beta primer mix, a second PCR proceeded for 7 to 11 cycles. A single record per CDR3 protein comes from TCRdb applying MiXCR to the 5' RACE reads. The table shows 1.5 million to 2 million distinct CDR3 sequences, with approximately 30% occurring only once. CDR1 is SGHRS, CDR2 YFSETQ, per germline. This CDR3 spans 15 amino acids. Trimming removed 2 bases at V and 3 bases at J, with 13 bases between. This clonotype came up a few times. The antigen remains unidentified. This sequence joins TRBV5-1 and TRBJ2-3; D unresolved. This clonotype was sampled from a woman aged 30 to 39 in good health. Source material: blood. The CDR3 sequence is CASSFPSAHTDTQYF. CDR3 in DNA: TGCGCCAGCAGCTTCCCATCGGCGCATACAGATACGCAGTATTTT.